These 25 T cell receptor beta chains were all obtained from the same sample, sequenced in a study of shared clonotypes between healthy human individuals. TCRdb keeps only in-frame clones here, not all; method: immunoSEQ multiplex PCR. Here the sample spans about 1.5 million clones, around 98% being singletons. The sample comprised naive CD4+ T cells sorted from blood. Subset defined: CD45RA+ positively selected. The receptors come from a man aged 30 to 45 in good health.

The V and J genes are TRBV5-4 and TRBJ2-7; 8 bases agree with TRBD2. The germline CDR1 and CDR2 sequences are SGHNT and YYREEE (reference sequence). This CDR3 contains 16 residues. V lost 4 bases and J lost 2; bases outside the gene matches: 11. The CDR3: CASSAGRGSGTYEQYF. The CDR3 DNA is TGTGCCAGCAGCGCGGGCCGGGGTAGCGGGACCTACGAGCAGTACTTC.

This chain connects TRBV7-9 to TRBJ1-1; a possible D gene is TRBD1 (5 bases). The CDR3 covers 13 residues. Trimming pared 3 bases from V and 4 bases from J, leaving 9 bases between. Looked up from germline, CDR1 is SEHNR and CDR2 is FQNEAQ (reference sequence). The CDR3 DNA reads as TGTGCCAGCAGCTTTAAGGACATCACTGAAGCTTTCTTT. This codes for CASSFKDITEAFF.

This sequence joins TRBV6-6 and TRBJ1-1; possible D gene TRBD1, 6 bases. Between the trimmed V and J ends, which lost 5 bases and 1 base, there was a span of 11 bases. Per the germline V gene, CDR1 is MNHNY and CDR2 is SVGAGI (reference sequence). This CDR3 region has 14 residues. The CDR3 sequence is CASSPGARNTEAFF. The CDR3 DNA reads TGTGCCAGCAGTCCGGGGGCGAGGAACACTGAAGCTTTCTTT.

CDR3 amino acids: CASTLGAPTDTQYF. CDR3 sequence (DNA): TGTGCCAGCACCTTGGGGGCGCCCACAGATACGCAGTATTTT. The gene calls are TRBV6-5 and TRBJ2-3; a weak D match, TRBD1 (6 bases). The germline V gene has CDR1 MNHEY and CDR2 SVGAGI. The CDR3 contains 14 residues. The V and J ends lost 7 bases and 2 bases respectively, with 13 bases between them.

In its sample, this clone was seen once. The same CDR3 is also encoded by other DNA sequences in this sample. This sequence joins TRBV11-2 and TRBJ1-1; weak D call: TRBD1 (6 bases). CDR3 length: 13 residues. V lost 4 bases and J 1 base, leaving 7 bases between the germline ends. Germline values: CDR1 SGHAT, CDR2 FQNNGV. Here the CDR3 reads CASSSDRNTEAFF. CDR3 nucleotides: TGTGCCAGCAGCTCGGACAGGAACACTGAAGCTTTCTTT.

This rearrangement joins TRBV2 to TRBJ2-5, with D possibly being TRBD1 (5 bases). Germline assignment: CDR1 SNHLY and CDR2 FYNNEI. The V gene lost 2 bases and the J gene lost 5 bases, with 12 bases spanning the gap. The CDR3 consists of 14 residues. The CDR3 DNA reads as TGTGCCAGCAGTGAATTGGGGCGGCGGGAGACCCAGTACTTC. Translated: CASSELGRRETQYF.

In regard to this clone: The same CDR3 is also encoded by other DNA sequences in this sample. The rearrangement joins TRBV30 to TRBJ1-2; tentative D call: TRBD1 (5 bases). Trimming stripped 5 bases from V and 4 bases from J, with 8 bases between. Germline V gene lookup returns CDR1 GTSNPN and CDR2 SVGIG (reference sequence). CDR3 length equals 11 residues. The CDR3 nucleotides are TGTGCCTGGCAGGGCGGCTATGGCTACACCTTC. As protein: CAWQGGYGYTF.

This rearrangement joins TRBV15 to TRBJ2-7; TRBD1 is a possible D gene (8 bases). Germline lookup yields CDR1 LNHNV and CDR2 YYDKDF (reference sequence). V was shortened by 0 bases and J by 6 bases, with 15 bases between the two germline ends. The CDR3 runs 15 residues. For the CDR3, the DNA is TGTGCCACCAGCAGAGATGGACAGGGAGGGTCCGAGCAGTACTTC. It translates to CATSRDGQGGSEQYF.

The V call is TRBV28, the J call TRBJ2-2, with D possibly matching TRBD2 (6 bases). Looked up from germline, CDR1 is MDHEN and CDR2 is SYDVKM. Trimming stripped 3 bases from V and 3 bases from J, with 11 bases between. The CDR3 runs 15 residues. The CDR3 DNA sequence: TGTGCCAGCAGTTTTTGGGGGGTCGACACCGGGGAGCTGTTTTTT. Translated, it gives CASSFWGVDTGELFF.

The rearrangement joins TRBV18 to TRBJ2-2, with D unresolved. Trimming cost V 3 bases and J 8 bases, with 13 bases left between them. The germline V gene has CDR1 KGHSH and CDR2 LQKENI. The CDR3 contains 14 residues. The CDR3 bases are TGTGCCAGCTCACCCCCCTCAATCGGGGGGGAGCTGTTTTTT. Translating gives CASSPPSIGGELFF.

DNA of the CDR3: TGCGCCAGCAGCCAAGTCCTCGCTAGCGGGACCTACAATGAGCAGTTCTTC. Amino acid sequence: CASSQVLASGTYNEQFF. The chain carries TRBV4-1 and TRBJ2-1; 9 bases line up with TRBD2. The V gene's germline CDR1 is MGHRA and CDR2 YSYEKL. The CDR3 totals 17 residues. Germline trimming cut 1 base from V and 2 bases from J; bases unmatched to any gene: 6.

This chain joins TRBV6-6 and TRBJ2-5, with TRBD2 matching over 7 bases. In germline, CDR1 is MNHNY, CDR2 SVGAGI (reference sequence). The CDR3 is made up of 13 amino acids. Trimming took 6 bases from V and 0 from J; bases not matched to a gene: 1. CDR3 in amino acids: CASRLANQETQYF. For the CDR3, the DNA is TGTGCCAGCAGACTAGCGAACCAAGAGACCCAGTACTTC.

With regard to this clone: This CDR3 is also generated by other DNA sequences in the sample. The V call is TRBV5-4, the J call TRBJ1-3; D is possibly TRBD1 (5 bases). The CDR3 extends over 15 amino acids. V dropped 3 bases and J dropped 4 bases, with 14 bases sitting between them. Germline V gives CDR1 SGHNT, CDR2 YYREEE (reference sequence). Here the CDR3 DNA reads TGTGCCAGCAGCTCATACAAGGGGTCAGGAAACACCATATATTTT. Its protein product is CASSSYKGSGNTIYF.

This chain links TRBV10-2 with TRBJ1-2; a possible D gene is TRBD1 (6 bases). CDR1 is WSHSY and CDR2 is SAAADI in the germline V gene. V lost 5 bases and J 6 bases, leaving 10 bases between the germline ends. The CDR3 covers 12 residues. The chain's CDR3 is CASSTGTNGYTF. As DNA, the CDR3 is TGCGCCAGCAGTACCGGGACAAATGGCTACACCTTC.

The table lists this clone with a count of one. The chain uses TRBV7-6 and TRBJ2-2, with 7 bases identical to TRBD1. The germline gives CDR1 SGHVS, CDR2 FNYEAQ. CDR3 size: 13 residues. Losses at the gene ends were 4 bases for V and 8 bases for J; bases not matched to a gene: 4. This CDR3 reads CASSSGTAGELFF. In DNA form, the CDR3 reads TGTGCCAGCAGCTCGGGGACAGCGGGGGAGCTGTTTTTT.

The rearrangement uses TRBV28 and TRBJ1-3; D remains unclear. V lost 6 bases and J lost 1, with 10 bases in between. The CDR3 length is 14 residues. In germline, CDR1 is MDHEN, CDR2 SYDVKM. CDR3 DNA sequence: TGTGCCAGCAGCTACAGTCTGTCTGGAAACACCATATATTTT. This translates into CASSYSLSGNTIYF.

The chain combines TRBV7-2 with TRBJ2-7; TRBD2 matches at 11 bases. The germline gives CDR1 SGHTA, CDR2 FQGNSA. After removal of 3 bases from V and 5 bases from J, the junction contained 15 bases not matched to a gene. The CDR3 is 18 amino acids. CDR3 sequence (DNA): TGTGCCAGCAGCTTTGGGACTAGCGGAACTAACTCAGGCAACGAGCAGTACTTC. The encoded protein is CASSFGTSGTNSGNEQYF.

The chain links TRBV7-9 to TRBJ2-7; D may correspond to TRBD1 or TRBD2 (5 bases each). The germline gives CDR1 SEHNR, CDR2 FQNEAQ (reference sequence). V was trimmed by 3 bases and J by 5 bases, leaving 14 bases between them. The CDR3 loop spans 14 amino acids. CDR3 sequence reads: CASSFWDRPNEQYF. The DNA of the CDR3 is TGTGCCAGCAGCTTCTGGGACCGACCGAACGAGCAGTACTTC.

Details on this clone: Other DNA sequences within the sample encode an identical CDR3. The CDR3 reads CSVVTNTGELFF. For the CDR3, the DNA is TGCAGCGTTGTCACAAACACCGGGGAGCTGTTTTTT. The chain is built from TRBV29-1 and TRBJ2-2; D not certain. V was trimmed by 4 bases and J by 2 bases, leaving 5 bases between them. Germline-derived CDR1 and CDR2 are SQVTM and ANQGSEA. The CDR3 is 12 residues long.

The chain is built from TRBV7-9 and TRBJ2-7; D possibly corresponds to TRBD2 (6 bases). Germline-derived CDR1 and CDR2 are SEHNR and FQNEAQ (reference sequence). The CDR3 is 14 residues long. Trimming took 2 bases from V and 0 from J, leaving 8 bases between them. The CDR3 DNA sequence: TGTGCCAGCAGCTTACGGGAGACCTCCTACGAGCAGTACTTC. Translating it yields CASSLRETSYEQYF.

The V and J genes are TRBV10-3 and TRBJ1-1; TRBD1 matches 8 bases. Germline lookup yields CDR1 ENHRY and CDR2 SYGVKD. J gave up 5 bases and V 6 bases, and 2 bases lay outside the gene matches. The CDR3 is made up of 12 amino acids. The CDR3 here is CAIRGQETEAFF. CDR3 DNA: TGTGCCATCAGGGGACAGGAGACTGAAGCTTTCTTT.

This chain connects TRBV6-1 to TRBJ2-1, with 12 positions matching TRBD2. V shed 1 base and J 5 bases; nucleotides not matched to a gene: 9. From germline, CDR1 is MNHNS and CDR2 SASEGT. The CDR3 sequence is 18 residues long. CDR3 protein: CASSEDRLAGASHNEQFF. Written as DNA, the CDR3 is TGTGCCAGCAGTGAAGATCGACTAGCGGGAGCTTCCCACAATGAGCAGTTCTTC.

This chain uses TRBV28 with TRBJ2-7, with D possibly matching TRBD2 (5 bases). CDR3 length equals 15 residues. The V gene lost 4 bases and the J gene lost 0 bases, with 13 bases spanning the gap. Germline V CDR1 and CDR2: MDHEN, SYDVKM. In DNA, the CDR3 is TGTGCCAGCAGTTCCGTGAGAGGGATCTCCTACGAGCAGTACTTC. The encoded protein is CASSSVRGISYEQYF.

The chain recombines TRBV5-8 with TRBJ2-1, with D perhaps TRBD1 or TRBD2 (5 bases each). This CDR3 is 19 amino acids long. CDR1 is SGHTS, CDR2 YDEGEE, per germline. The V end lost 0 bases, the J end lost 0 bases, and 19 bases lay between the germline ends. CDR3 nucleotides: TGTGCCAGCAGCTTGGGACAGCCTACTAGGTGGGGCTCCTACAATGAGCAGTTCTTC. It is translated as CASSLGQPTRWGSYNEQFF.

Comment on this clone: In the same sample, other DNA sequences code for this CDR3. The chain links TRBV5-1 to TRBJ2-4; D is undetermined. The CDR3 has 14 residues. From germline, CDR1 is SGHRS and CDR2 YFSETQ. The ends were cut back, 5 bases at V and 0 bases at J, with 9 bases in the middle. This chain's CDR3 is CASSLTLAKNIQYF. CDR3 DNA: TGCGCCAGCAGTCTGACCCTAGCCAAAAACATTCAGTACTTC.